The clone carrying this TCR beta chain was detected a few times. TCRdb re-derived calls from the reads in MiXCR, one entry per CDR3 protein. The data hold 400,000 or so distinct CDR3 sequences, with 25% to 40% observed a single time. The CDR3 consists of 15 residues. V gave up 1 base and J gave up 5 bases, with 15 bases separating them. Germline lookup yields CDR1 DFQATT and CDR2 SNEGSKA (reference sequence). The record originates from a study of T cell repertoires in cytomegalovirus infection. The chain links TRBV20-1 to TRBJ2-1; D might be TRBD2 (7 bases). The sample taken for sequencing was PBMCs. This clonotype was obtained from a human donor in good health (CMV status not recorded). Some clones in this sample may be carry-over from other donors' samples. This chain's CDR3 is CSARAWRGQNNEQFF. The CDR3 DNA is TGCAGTGCTAGAGCCTGGCGGGGGCAGAACAATGAGCAGTTCTTC.